This TCR beta chain was recovered during a study of T cells in Graves' hyperthyroidism and ophthalmopathy. Per the germline V gene, CDR1 is MNHNS and CDR2 is SASEGT. The CDR3 covers 13 residues. Trimming at V came to 4 bases and at J to 7 bases, leaving 2 bases not matched to a gene. Diagnosing involved the use of clinical symptoms, serum thyroxine and TRAb, thyroid ultrasound and orbital computed tomography. It was RNA transcripts that yielded the amplified TCR beta CDR3 regions. First-round RT-PCR with HTBI primers amplified the TCR CDR3 region. TCRdb recomputed calls from the multiplex PCR reads with MiXCR, one row per CDR3 protein. This repertoire shows 25,000 to 30,000 distinct CDR3 sequences, over 35% found once; its top ten account for 10%.

The chain has TRBV6-1 and TRBJ1-2; 11 bases line up with TRBD1. The TCR was taken from a woman under 40 with Graves' hyperthyroidism. Sequencing was done on a sample of blood. The CDR3 sequence is CASSVDRGLGYTF. The CDR3 bases are TGTGCCAGCAGTGTGGACAGGGGGCTTGGCTACACCTTC.